This T cell receptor (beta chain) was found in a study of blood T cells in healthy people across ages. Study-level points and caveats: Since the PBMCs were unsorted, naive and antigen-experienced cells could not be conclusively compared.

The authors ran a second PCR of 7 to 11 cycles using a sample-barcoded 5' primer and a J-beta primer mix. One entry per CDR3 protein results from TCRdb running MiXCR on the 5' RACE reads. The table has 700,000 or so distinct CDR3 sequences, around 43% seen once. The CDR3 runs to 19 residues. The V gene end was trimmed by 0 bases and the J gene end by 11 bases; junction bases not matched to a gene: 23. Germline CDR1 reads SGHVS; CDR2 reads FQNEAQ. A word on this clonotype: Its antigen is not identified.

Isolating PBMCs gave at least 6 million of these cells per sample. The TCR originated in a man older than 75 in good health. The sample comprised blood. The chain is built from TRBV7-8 and TRBJ2-5; 8 nucleotides line up with TRBD2. The CDR3 region is CASSLANGRALGPYNEQYF. CDR3 sequence (DNA): TGTGCCAGCAGCTTAGCTAACGGGAGGGCCTTGGGCCCTTACAATGAGCAGTACTTC.